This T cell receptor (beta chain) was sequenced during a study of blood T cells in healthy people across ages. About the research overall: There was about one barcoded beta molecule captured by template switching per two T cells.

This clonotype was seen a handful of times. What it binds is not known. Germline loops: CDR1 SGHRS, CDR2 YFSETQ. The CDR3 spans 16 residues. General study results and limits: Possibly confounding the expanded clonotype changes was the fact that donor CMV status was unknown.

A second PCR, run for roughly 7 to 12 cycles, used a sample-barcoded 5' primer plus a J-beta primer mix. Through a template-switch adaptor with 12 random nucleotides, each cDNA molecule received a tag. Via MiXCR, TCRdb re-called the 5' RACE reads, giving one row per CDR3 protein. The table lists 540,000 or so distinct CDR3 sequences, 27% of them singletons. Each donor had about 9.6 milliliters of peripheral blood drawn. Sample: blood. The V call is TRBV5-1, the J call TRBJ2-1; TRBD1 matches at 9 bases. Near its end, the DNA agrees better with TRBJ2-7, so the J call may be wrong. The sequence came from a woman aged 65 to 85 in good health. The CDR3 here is CASSPVPGTGSHEQYF. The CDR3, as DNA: TGCGCCAGCAGCCCAGTCCCCGGGACAGGGAGCCACGAGCAGTACTTC.